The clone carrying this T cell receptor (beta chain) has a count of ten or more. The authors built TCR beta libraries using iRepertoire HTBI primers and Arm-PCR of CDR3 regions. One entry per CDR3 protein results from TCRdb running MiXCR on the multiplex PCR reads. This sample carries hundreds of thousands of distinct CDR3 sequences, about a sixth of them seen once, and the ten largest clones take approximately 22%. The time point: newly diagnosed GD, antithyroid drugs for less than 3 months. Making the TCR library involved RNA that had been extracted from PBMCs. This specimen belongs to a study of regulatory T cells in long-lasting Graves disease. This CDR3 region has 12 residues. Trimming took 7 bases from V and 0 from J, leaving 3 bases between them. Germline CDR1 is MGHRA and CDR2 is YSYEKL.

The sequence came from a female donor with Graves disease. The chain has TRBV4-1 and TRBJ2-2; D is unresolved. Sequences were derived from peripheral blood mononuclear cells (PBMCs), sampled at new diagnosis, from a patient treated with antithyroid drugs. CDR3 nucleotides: TGCGCCAGCAAATCGAACACCGGGGAGCTGTTTTTT. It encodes CASKSNTGELFF.